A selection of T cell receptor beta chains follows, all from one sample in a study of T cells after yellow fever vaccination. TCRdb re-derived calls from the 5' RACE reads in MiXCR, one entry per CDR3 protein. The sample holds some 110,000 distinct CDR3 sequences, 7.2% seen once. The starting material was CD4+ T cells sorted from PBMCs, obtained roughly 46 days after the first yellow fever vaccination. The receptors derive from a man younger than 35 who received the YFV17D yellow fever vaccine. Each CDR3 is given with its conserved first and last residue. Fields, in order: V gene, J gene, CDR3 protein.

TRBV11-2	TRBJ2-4	CASSPRGGQGSKNIQYF
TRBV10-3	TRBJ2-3	CAISEEFTDTQYF
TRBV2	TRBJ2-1	CASSPGAVEQFF
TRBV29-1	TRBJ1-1	CSVTDRVNTEAFF
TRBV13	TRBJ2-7	CVCSLWSGLAGVLTYEQYF
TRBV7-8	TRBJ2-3	CASSSVGGSTDTQYF
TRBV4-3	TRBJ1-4	CASSQGRDGTAENEKLFF
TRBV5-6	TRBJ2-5	CATSKPDTETQYF
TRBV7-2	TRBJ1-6	CASSSVQTGFTSPIHF
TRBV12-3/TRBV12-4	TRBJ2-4	CASSLTGQGSGIQYF
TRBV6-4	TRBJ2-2	CASSVQGLHQAGELFF
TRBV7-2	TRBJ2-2	CASSHKTGGSGELFF
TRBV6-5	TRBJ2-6	CASSFTPQGSGANVLTF
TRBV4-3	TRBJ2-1	CASSQEGTGSYNEQFF
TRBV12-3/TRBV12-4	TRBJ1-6	CASGHPGVPALHF
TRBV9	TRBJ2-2	CASSGRGAGRVPGELFF
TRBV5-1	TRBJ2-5	CASSYGPEGETQYF
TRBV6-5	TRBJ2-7	CASRSRGTGFHEQYF
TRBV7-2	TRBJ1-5	CASSLGVYQPQHF
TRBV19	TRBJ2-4	CASSPAPGFGKNIQYF
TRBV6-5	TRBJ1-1	CASSYSANTEAFF
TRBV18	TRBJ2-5	CASSWTGEETQYF
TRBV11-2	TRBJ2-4	CASSLGTVLAKNIQYF
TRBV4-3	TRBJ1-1	CASSQGRQNTEAFF
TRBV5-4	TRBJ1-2	CASRIDPTGSSYGYTF
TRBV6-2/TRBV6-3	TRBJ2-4	CASSWASGGNIQYF
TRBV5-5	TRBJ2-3	CASVGGESTDTQYF
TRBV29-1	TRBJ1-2	CSDVSRVRVDYGYTF
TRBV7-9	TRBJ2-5	CASSYEETQYF
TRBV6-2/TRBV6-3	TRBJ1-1	CASSYPGAGYFTEAFF
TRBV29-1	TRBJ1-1	CSVGGGLITEAFF
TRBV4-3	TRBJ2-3	CASSQIWGQSTDTQYF
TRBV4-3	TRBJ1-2	CASSPGWGANYGYTF
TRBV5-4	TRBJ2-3	CASSLSGGPLQADTQYF
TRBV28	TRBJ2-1	CASSSPGSSYNEQFF
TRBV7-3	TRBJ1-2	CASSLKAGHFYGYTF
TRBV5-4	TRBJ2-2	CASSPAGGANTGELFF